Below, one TCR beta chain is given with its context. The data were taken from a study of blood T cell repertoires in COVID-19. Study information: Both acute and convalescent COVID-19 samples were obtained from the United States, Italy and Spain. Sources were T cells, B-cell-depleted T cells, or PBMCs; the material itself was cDNA or gDNA.

Original analysis: Reference gene primer amplification gave estimated nucleated cell counts. Produced via immunoSEQ multiplex PCR; TCRdb's table is partial and in-frame only. The V and J calls and clone size come from that table; D and trimming were worked out from the DNA. The sample shows about 240,000 clones, 70% to 90% of them seen only once. Germline loops: CDR1 SGHTA, CDR2 FQGTGA. The CDR3 is made up of 17 amino acids. V lost 5 bases, J lost 3 bases, and 8 bases stayed unmatched. Source material: peripheral blood. The sequence was collected from a woman aged 40 to 50 who had recovered from COVID-19. The chain uses TRBV7-3 and TRBJ2-3; 13 bases match TRBD2. The CDR3 nucleotides read TGTGCCAGCAGCCCCCAACTAGCGGGAGGGCCGACAGATACGCAGTATTTT. Translating gives CASSPQLAGGPTDTQYF.